This TCR beta chain emerged from a study of cytomegalovirus exposure and HLA in healthy donors. In regard to this clone: The antigen is undetermined.

Study observations and caveats: TCR beta V- and J-gene trimming, according to a later analysis, was linked to a missense DCLRE1C variant. Rare TCR sequences predominated, though certain public TCRs were found in many donors.

A multiplex PCR was run with 60 Vbeta primers and 13 Jbeta primers. Generated by immunoSEQ multiplex PCR, the TCRdb table keeps only in-frame clones and is missing some. This table holds 80,000 to 130,000 clones, about 80% found once. The germline V gene has CDR1 SNHLY and CDR2 FYNNEI. Trimming removed 6 bases from V and 0 bases from J, with 12 bases in between. The CDR3 contains 15 residues. The chain links TRBV2 to TRBJ1-3, with D maybe TRBD1 (5 bases). The source is a female donor in good health and CMV-seropositive. Sequences were obtained from PBMCs. The CDR3: CASSRAKPSGNTIYF. In nucleotides, the CDR3 is TGTGCCAGCAGCAGGGCTAAACCCTCTGGAAACACCATATATTTT.